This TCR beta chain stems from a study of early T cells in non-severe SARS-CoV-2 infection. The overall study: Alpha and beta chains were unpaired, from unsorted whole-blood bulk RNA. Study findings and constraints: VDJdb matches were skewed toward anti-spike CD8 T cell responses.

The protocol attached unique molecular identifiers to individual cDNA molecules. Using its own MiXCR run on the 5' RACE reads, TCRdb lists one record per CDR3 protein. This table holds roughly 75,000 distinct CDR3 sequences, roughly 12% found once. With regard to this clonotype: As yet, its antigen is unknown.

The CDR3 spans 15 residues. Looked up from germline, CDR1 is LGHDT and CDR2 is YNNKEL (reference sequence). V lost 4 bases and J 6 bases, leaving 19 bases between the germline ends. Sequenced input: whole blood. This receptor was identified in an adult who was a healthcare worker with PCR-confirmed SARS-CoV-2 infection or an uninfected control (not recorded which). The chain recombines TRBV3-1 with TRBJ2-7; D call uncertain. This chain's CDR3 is CASSLRRSAGREQYF. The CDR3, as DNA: TGTGCCAGCAGCCTCCGAAGATCCGCCGGTCGCGAGCAGTACTTC.